This note documents a single TCR beta chain sequence. These data originate in a study of control samples from healthy donors and cancer patients. Only in-frame clones appear in the TCRdb table, and some are missing; sequencing was by immunoSEQ multiplex PCR. Here the sample spans around 110,000 clones, about 93% being singletons. The V end lost 5 bases, the J end lost 1 base, and 18 bases lay between the germline ends. CDR3 length: 17 residues. Germline V CDR1 and CDR2: SGHVS, FQNEAQ. The clonotype comes from a man aged 25 to 40 in good health. Sequencing was performed on blood. The V call is TRBV7-8, the J call TRBJ1-3; D is unresolved. CDR3 region: CASSPPEIRGSGNTIYF. The DNA of the CDR3 is TGTGCCAGCAGCCCCCCTGAAATCCGGGGTTCTGGAAACACCATATATTTT.